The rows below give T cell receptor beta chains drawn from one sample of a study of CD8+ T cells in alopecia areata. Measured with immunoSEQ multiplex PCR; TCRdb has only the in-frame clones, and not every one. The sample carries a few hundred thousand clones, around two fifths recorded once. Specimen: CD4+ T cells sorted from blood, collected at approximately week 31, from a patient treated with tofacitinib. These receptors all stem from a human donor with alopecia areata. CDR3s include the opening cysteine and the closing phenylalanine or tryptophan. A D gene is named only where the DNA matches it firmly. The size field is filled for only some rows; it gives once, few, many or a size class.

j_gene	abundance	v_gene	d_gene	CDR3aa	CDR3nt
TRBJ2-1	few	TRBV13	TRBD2	CASSGRGLAVEQFF	TGTGCCAGCAGCGGACGGGGACTAGCCGTTGAGCAGTTCTTC
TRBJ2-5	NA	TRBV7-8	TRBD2	CASTISGSVRETQYF	TGTGCCAGCACCATTAGCGGGAGTGTTAGAGAGACCCAGTACTTC
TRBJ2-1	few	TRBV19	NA	CASSIRTGQYNEQFF	TGTGCCAGTAGTATACGAACCGGACAGTACAATGAGCAGTTCTTC
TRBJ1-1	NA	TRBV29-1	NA	CSVDRADTEAFF	TGCAGCGTTGACAGGGCGGACACTGAAGCTTTCTTT
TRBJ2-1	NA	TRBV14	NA	CASTAGRYNEQFF	TGTGCCTCCACGGCAGGGCGATACAATGAGCAGTTCTTC
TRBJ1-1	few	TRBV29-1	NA	CSVGRSNTEAFF	TGCAGCGTAGGACGGTCGAACACTGAAGCTTTCTTT
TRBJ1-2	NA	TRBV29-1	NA	CSVEDRGRANYGYTF	TGCAGCGTTGAAGATCGGGGCAGGGCGAACTATGGCTACACCTTC
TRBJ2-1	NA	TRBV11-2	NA	CASRHPRDLFSNEQFF	TGTGCCAGCAGACACCCTCGGGATCTCTTTTCCAATGAGCAGTTCTTC
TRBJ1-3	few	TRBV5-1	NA	CASSFDGNTIYF	TGCGCCAGCAGCTTCGACGGAAACACCATATATTTT
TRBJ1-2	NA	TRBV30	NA	CAWSSAGYGYTF	TGTGCCTGGAGTTCGGCGGGGTATGGCTACACCTTC
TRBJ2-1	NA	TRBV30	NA	CAWSPGTSTYNEQFF	TGTGCCTGGAGTCCCGGGACCTCGACCTACAATGAGCAGTTCTTC
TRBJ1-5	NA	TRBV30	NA	CAWTATGLSNQPQHF	TGTGCCTGGACCGCGACAGGACTTAGCAATCAGCCCCAGCATTTT
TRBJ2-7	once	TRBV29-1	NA	CSVGYRTSGNEQYF	TGCAGCGTTGGTTATAGGACAAGTGGAAACGAGCAGTACTTC
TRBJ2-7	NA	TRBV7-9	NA	CASSPDTWEQYF	TGTGCCAGCAGCCCGGACACCTGGGAGCAGTACTTC
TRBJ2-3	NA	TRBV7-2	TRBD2	CASSRAAGESDTQYF	TGTGCCAGCAGCCGAGCAGCGGGGGAGTCAGATACGCAGTATTTT
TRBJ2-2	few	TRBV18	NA	CASSPSLVNTGELFF	TGTGCCAGCTCACCCTCGTTGGTGAACACCGGGGAGCTGTTTTTT
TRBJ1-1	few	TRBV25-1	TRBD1	CASIRDRGSTEAFF	TGTGCCAGCATCCGGGACAGGGGCTCTACTGAAGCTTTCTTT
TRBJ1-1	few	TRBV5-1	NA	CASSLGVGEAFF	TGCGCCAGCAGCTTGGGGGTGGGTGAAGCTTTCTTT
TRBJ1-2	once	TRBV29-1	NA	CSHDRLNYGYTF	TGCAGCCACGACAGGTTGAACTATGGCTACACCTTC
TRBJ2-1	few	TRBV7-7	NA	CASSFNHGGEQFF	TGTGCCAGCAGCTTTAACCATGGCGGTGAGCAGTTCTTC
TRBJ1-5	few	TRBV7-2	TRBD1	CASSSRTGPQHF	TGTGCCAGCAGCTCTCGGACAGGGCCCCAGCATTTT